These 30 T cell receptor beta chains were all obtained from the same sample, sequenced in a study of early T cells in non-severe SARS-CoV-2 infection. TCRdb reanalysed the 5' RACE reads using MiXCR and keeps one entry per CDR3 protein. The table shows around 23,000 distinct CDR3 sequences, with around 5.2% occurring only once. The sample comprised whole blood. The receptors originated from an adult who was a healthcare worker with PCR-confirmed SARS-CoV-2 infection or an uninfected control (not recorded which).

This clonotype was observed at least ten times. V and J are TRBV4-3 and TRBJ2-6; D remains unclear. This CDR3 spans 14 amino acids. V was trimmed by 0 bases and J by 4 bases, leaving 4 bases between them. CDR1 LGHNA and CDR2 YSLEER come from the germline V gene. DNA for the CDR3: TGCGCCAGCAGCCAAGATCCCGGGGCCAACGTCCTGACTTTC. Its translation: CASSQDPGANVLTF.

This sequence joins TRBV6-2 or TRBV6-3 and TRBJ1-5, with 9 bases lining up with TRBD1. This CDR3 is 17 amino acids long. Trimming cost V 2 bases and J 0 bases; bases outside gene matches: 5. From germline, CDR1 is MNHEY and CDR2 SVGEGT. The CDR3 sequence is CASSYDTGGHSNQPQHF. For the CDR3, the DNA is TGTGCCAGCAGTTACGACACAGGGGGCCATAGCAATCAGCCCCAGCATTTT.

This clonotype was found a few times. The chain links TRBV5-5 to TRBJ2-7; D perhaps matches TRBD1 (6 bases). Germline-derived CDR1 and CDR2 are SGHKS and YYEKEE (reference sequence). CDR3 size: 14 residues. V dropped 2 bases and J dropped 7 bases, with 16 bases sitting between them. Here the CDR3 DNA reads TGTGCCAGCAGCTTTTCATGGGGGCCTCGGGAGCAGTACGTC. Its translation is CASSFSWGPREQYV.

The chain links TRBV10-3 to TRBJ2-7; 8 bases fit TRBD2. Germline trimming cut 10 bases from V and 2 bases from J; bases unmatched to any gene: 7. Germline lookup yields CDR1 ENHRY and CDR2 SYGVKD. The CDR3 contains 13 residues. Here the CDR3 DNA reads TGTGCCACCACGGGAGGGGAACCCTACGAGCAGTACGTC. Translating it yields CATTGGEPYEQYV.

This clonotype was observed at least ten times. The chain recombines TRBV28 with TRBJ2-2, with D perhaps matching TRBD1 or TRBD2 (5 bases each). Trimming pared 2 bases from V and 10 bases from J, leaving 14 bases between. This CDR3 contains 14 residues. CDR1 and CDR2 (germline): MDHEN, SYDVKM. CDR3 region: CASSLPRGPEELFF. The CDR3 coding sequence is TGTGCCAGCAGTTTACCAAGGGGACCGGAGGAGCTGTTTTTT.

There are many counts of this clonotype. This chain's CDR3 is CASSPRTGVGRNQPQHF. The DNA of the CDR3 is TGTGCCAGCAGCCCGCGGACAGGGGTTGGGCGCAATCAGCCCCAGCATTTT. The chain couples TRBV7-2 to TRBJ1-5; 9 nucleotides align to TRBD1. Germline V gene sequence: CDR1 SGHTA, CDR2 FQGNSA. The CDR3 consists of 17 residues. Trimming cost V 5 bases and J 2 bases; bases outside gene matches: 10.

Ten or more counts support this clonotype. The gene calls are TRBV20-1 and TRBJ2-3, with D perhaps TRBD2 (5 bases). From germline, CDR1 is DFQATT and CDR2 SNEGSKA (reference sequence). The CDR3 has 13 amino acids. V dropped 3 bases and J dropped 4 bases, with 11 bases sitting between them. This chain's CDR3 is CSASSSPSDTQYF. The CDR3 bases are TGCAGTGCTAGTTCTAGCCCATCAGATACGCAGTATTTT.

This clonotype was seen ten or more times. The rearrangement joins TRBV20-1 to TRBJ1-1, with TRBD1 matching 9 bases. V shed 3 bases, J shed 0 bases, and the junction held 11 bases outside the gene matches. CDR3 length: 17 residues. Germline V gives CDR1 DFQATT, CDR2 SNEGSKA (reference sequence). CDR3 region: CSASETGTGRVNTEAFF. Here the CDR3 DNA reads TGCAGTGCTAGTGAAACCGGGACAGGGAGGGTGAACACTGAAGCTTTCTTT.

This chain links TRBV12-3 or TRBV12-4 with TRBJ2-1, with D possibly TRBD1 on 5 matching bases. This CDR3 has 16 amino acids. Trimming stripped 2 bases from V and 2 bases from J, with 13 bases between. CDR3 sequence (DNA): TGTGCCAGCAGTTTATCATTGGGGCCCACCTACAATGAGCAGTTCTTC. Translated: CASSLSLGPTYNEQFF.

J is TRBJ2-1 and V is TRBV6-2 or TRBV6-3; D remains unclear. The CDR3 contains 12 residues. Germline V lookup: CDR1 MNHEY, CDR2 SVGEGT. V was clipped by 6 bases and J by 10 bases, with 13 bases between them. The CDR3 DNA reads TGTGCCAGCAGCTATCTCTGGTCCGAGCAGTTCTTC. Translating it yields CASSYLWSEQFF.

This clonotype was detected many times. The chain joins TRBV6-6 to TRBJ1-1; no clear D gene. V was shortened by 7 bases and J by 1 base, with 7 bases between the two germline ends. CDR1 is MNHNY, CDR2 SVGAGI, per germline (reference sequence). The length of the CDR3 is 12 residues. The CDR3 DNA reads as TGTGCCAGCAACCCAACGAACACTGAAGCTTTCTTT. Encoded protein: CASNPTNTEAFF.

This clonotype was counted ten times or more. The V gene is TRBV5-1, the J gene TRBJ1-1; D ambiguous. This CDR3 contains 15 residues. Between the trimmed V and J ends, which lost 0 bases and 9 bases, there was a span of 18 bases. CDR1 and CDR2 from the germline V gene are SGHRS and YFSETQ. For the CDR3, the DNA is TGCGCCAGCAGCTTGGAGCAGCGGGGAGGCGATAAAGCTTTCTTT. Protein product: CASSLEQRGGDKAFF.

V and J are TRBV11-1 and TRBJ1-1, with D possibly being TRBD1 (5 bases). CDR1 and CDR2 (germline): SGHAT, FQDESV (reference sequence). This CDR3 region has 14 residues. V dropped 5 bases and J dropped 1 base, with 11 bases sitting between them. The CDR3 region is CASSPLRGNTEAFF. In nucleotides, the CDR3 is TGTGCCAGCAGCCCCTTAAGGGGGAACACTGAAGCTTTCTTT.

The chain uses TRBV28 and TRBJ2-7; possible D gene TRBD1, 6 bases. Germline CDR1 MDHEN, CDR2 SYDVKM. Trimming removed 5 bases at V and 0 bases at J, with 17 bases between. The CDR3 consists of 16 residues. The DNA of the CDR3 is TGTGCCAGCAGTCACTTACAGGGCCGAAGCTCCTACGAGCAGTACGTC. Translating it yields CASSHLQGRSSYEQYV.

The table lists this clonotype with a count of one. A clone one base away is much larger, so this may be a read error. The chain recombines TRBV28 with TRBJ2-1; D gene unclear. V dropped 4 bases and J dropped 0 bases, with 22 bases sitting between them. The germline V gene has CDR1 MDHEN and CDR2 SYDVKM. The CDR3 has 19 amino acids. The CDR3 here is CASSWTLSLANTSYNEQFF. For the CDR3, the DNA is TGTGCCAGCAGTTGGACCCTAAGTTTAGCTAATACCTCCTACAATGAGCAGTTCTTC. Looking up the rest from reference TRBV28 and TRBJ2-1 gives the full variable domain: DVKVTQSSRYLVKRTGEKVFLECVQDMDHENMFWYRQDPGLGLRLIYFSYDVKMKEKGDIPEGYSVSREKKERFSLILESASTNQTSMYLCASSWTLSLANTSYNEQFFGPGTRLTVL.

This clonotype has only a few counts. This chain links TRBV7-6 with TRBJ2-7, with 13 bases aligning to TRBD2. The V and J ends lost 4 bases and 4 bases, in that order; junction bases with no gene match: 10. The CDR3 is 17 amino acids. Per germline, CDR1 SGHVS and CDR2 FNYEAQ. The DNA for the CDR3 is TGTGCCAGCAGCTCCCCCCGTGGGACTAGCGGGGCTTACGAGCAGTACTTC. It yields the protein CASSSPRGTSGAYEQYF.

This clonotype was detected ten times or more. The V and J genes are TRBV7-2 and TRBJ1-2, with TRBD1 identical over 10 bases. This CDR3 has 15 residues. Germline V gives CDR1 SGHTA, CDR2 FQGNSA. V shed 4 bases, J shed 3 bases, and the junction held 5 bases outside the gene matches. CDR3 amino acids: CASSSRTGGHYGYTF. The CDR3, as DNA: TGTGCCAGCAGCTCCCGGACAGGGGGGCACTATGGCTACACCTTC.

The chain uses TRBV4-2 and TRBJ2-5; the D is unclear. Germline V gives CDR1 LGHNA, CDR2 YNFKEQ. This CDR3 has 13 residues. Trimming removed 0 bases at V and 1 base at J, with 3 bases between. This CDR3 reads CASSQEAQETQYF. Written as DNA, the CDR3 is TGTGCCAGCAGCCAAGAGGCCCAAGAGACCCAGTACTTC.

This clonotype has only a few counts. This chain links TRBV29-1 with TRBJ2-3; D might be TRBD1 (6 bases). CDR1 and CDR2 from the germline V gene are SQVTM and ANQGSEA. This CDR3 comprises 11 residues. V dropped 8 bases and J dropped 5 bases, with 11 bases sitting between them. This chain's CDR3 is CSPLGGDTQYF. The CDR3 DNA reads as TGCAGCCCATTAGGGGGAGATACGCAGTATTTT.

V usage is TRBV4-2 and J usage is TRBJ2-7; D gene uncertain. This CDR3 comprises 14 residues. Trimming took off 0 bases at V and 4 bases at J, with 10 bases between the two ends. The germline V gene has CDR1 LGHNA and CDR2 YNFKEQ. CDR3 protein: CASSQDLRPYEQYF. The CDR3 DNA is TGTGCCAGCAGCCAAGATCTCCGGCCTTACGAGCAGTACTTC.

At least ten counts were recorded for this clonotype. The rearrangement uses TRBV20-1 and TRBJ2-1, with a possible D match to TRBD2 (6 bases). Trimming removed 1 base from V and 7 bases from J, with 14 bases in between. CDR1 DFQATT and CDR2 SNEGSKA come from the germline V gene (reference sequence). The CDR3 covers 14 residues. CDR3 bases: TGCAGTGCTAGAGTCGGTCTACTAGCAAATGAGCAGTTCTTC. This gives the protein CSARVGLLANEQFF.

This clonotype was counted at least ten times. The rearrangement joins TRBV28 to TRBJ2-1; 16 bases are a match to TRBD2. The CDR3 is 19 amino acids. Germline V CDR1 and CDR2: MDHEN, SYDVKM. V lost 6 bases and J lost 6; bases outside the gene matches: 14. The CDR3 sequence is CASRDPGLAGGPVFNEQFF. CDR3 bases: TGTGCCAGCAGAGATCCGGGACTAGCGGGAGGGCCAGTGTTCAATGAGCAGTTCTTC.

Details on this clonotype: It may be a read error: a sequence one base away is much more abundant. No conserved phenylalanine or tryptophan ends this CDR3, so it is likely a read error. The V call is TRBV19, the J call TRBJ2-3; 7 bases are shared with TRBD1. The CDR3 runs 14 residues. Germline CDR1 is LNHDA and CDR2 is SQIVND (reference sequence). The CDR3 nucleotides are TGTGCTTGTAATCTCCGACAGGGTGGTGACACGCAGTATTTG. As protein: CACNLRQGGDTQYL.

The V call is TRBV20-1, the J call TRBJ2-1; possibly TRBD1 for D (5 bases). This CDR3 is built from 14 residues. Trimming left V 5 bases short and J 6 bases short, with 17 bases between. Germline V gives CDR1 DFQATT, CDR2 SNEGSKA (reference sequence). The DNA of the CDR3 is TGCAGTGCTGGCAGGGTCGGTCTCGGCAATGAGCAGTTCTTC. Its protein is CSAGRVGLGNEQFF.

At least ten counts were recorded for this clonotype. The gene calls are TRBV20-1 and TRBJ2-5; 7 bases are a match to TRBD1. Germline V lookup: CDR1 DFQATT, CDR2 SNEGSKA (reference sequence). J lost 1 base, V lost 6 bases, and 11 bases had no gene match. CDR3 length: 15 residues. The CDR3 bases are TGCAGTGCCGCGAGGTTGGACAGGAGCCAAGAGACCCAGTACTTC. It encodes CSAARLDRSQETQYF.

This clonotype came up a few times. This chain uses TRBV12-3 or TRBV12-4 with TRBJ1-6; tentatively, D is TRBD1 (6 bases). The V end lost 3 bases, the J end lost 5 bases, and 14 bases lay between the germline ends. The length of the CDR3 is 16 residues. The CDR3 is CASSFQGPRDNSPLHF. DNA for the CDR3: TGTGCCAGCAGTTTTCAGGGGCCCAGGGATAATTCACCCCTCCACTTT.

This clonotype was seen a handful of times. The rearrangement joins TRBV7-2 to TRBJ2-3; TRBD2 matches at 11 bases. In germline, CDR1 is SGHTA, CDR2 FQGNSA. This CDR3 is 17 amino acids long. V dropped 1 base and J dropped 4; count of bases not matched to a gene: 7. This chain's CDR3 is CASSLGLTSGSSDTQYF. The DNA of the CDR3 is TGTGCCAGCAGCTTAGGGTTAACTAGCGGGAGTTCAGATACGCAGTATTTT.

J is TRBJ2-1 and V is TRBV6-1, with unresolved D. Trimming left V 6 bases short and J 9 bases short, with 15 bases between. This CDR3 contains 13 residues. Germline V CDR1 and CDR2: MNHNS, SASEGT. The DNA of the CDR3 is TGTGCCAGCAGCCTAACCCAACTCCCTGAGCAGTTCTTC. This gives the protein CASSLTQLPEQFF.

This clonotype was seen repeatedly, ten times or more. V usage is TRBV7-9 and J usage is TRBJ2-1, with TRBD2 matching over 11 bases. The CDR3 is 18 residues long. Germline CDR1 and CDR2: SEHNR and FQNEAQ (reference sequence). Trimming cost V 2 bases and J 8 bases; bases outside gene matches: 14. The DNA of the CDR3 is TGTGCCAGCAGCTTACCACATAGACTAGCGGGAATACAAGATGAGCAGTTCTTC. Amino acids: CASSLPHRLAGIQDEQFF.

The chain couples TRBV6-2 or TRBV6-3 to TRBJ2-5; weak D call: TRBD1 (5 bases). Trimming shortened V by 11 bases and J by 0 bases, and 13 bases separated the two germline ends. The CDR3 sequence is 13 residues long. In germline, CDR1 is MNHEY, CDR2 SVGEGT. The CDR3 spells CAAEDTHQETQYF. As DNA, the CDR3 is TGTGCCGCCGAGGACACCCACCAAGAGACCCAGTACTTC.